These T cell receptor beta chains were read from a single sample in a study of blood T cells in healthy people across ages. Each CDR3 protein gets one entry after TCRdb re-called the 5' RACE reads with MiXCR. The sample has 1.5 million to 1.9 million distinct CDR3 sequences; roughly 43% are singletons. Sequenced: blood. These receptor sequences come from a young woman in good health. The CDR3 runs from the conserved cysteine through the conserved F or W. The D gene is left open where the match is weak. Size tells how often a clone was seen (once, few, many) or the class of an expanded clone, and some rows leave it out.

DNA	CDR3	D	J	size	V
TGTGCCAGCAGCTTCATAGTGGCCAACGAGCAGTACTTC	CASSFIVANEQYF	NA	TRBJ2-7	NA	TRBV5-5
TGTGCCAGCAGTATAACCGGGACAGGTCGTGAGCAGTTCTTC	CASSITGTGREQFF	TRBD1	TRBJ2-1	NA	TRBV12-3/TRBV12-4
TGTGCCAGCAGCGCCCGGGACGTGAGCTCTGGGGCCAACGTCCTGACTTTC	CASSARDVSSGANVLTF	NA	TRBJ2-6	NA	TRBV9
TGTGCCAGCAGCCACCTAGCGGGATCAGTACACGAGCAGTACTTC	CASSHLAGSVHEQYF	TRBD2	TRBJ2-7	NA	TRBV3-1
TGTGCCAGCAGCATCGGTTGGGCAGGTTCCTACGAGCAGTACTTC	CASSIGWAGSYEQYF	NA	TRBJ2-7	many	TRBV27
TGTGCCAGCAGCGTTTCCCCTGGGCTAGATACGCGGTATTTT	CASSVSPGLDTRYF	NA	TRBJ2-3	NA	TRBV9
TGTGCCAGCAGCTTGTCGAGGTCACCCCTCCACTTT	CASSLSRSPLHF	NA	TRBJ1-6	NA	TRBV11-2
TGTGCCAGCAGCCCCTTGTATCGGGAGACCCAGTACTTC	CASSPLYRETQYF	NA	TRBJ2-5	once	TRBV3-1
TGTGCCAGCAGCTTAAAGTACATCGGGACATCTCCCTACAATGAGCAGTTCTTC	CASSLKYIGTSPYNEQFF	NA	TRBJ2-1	once	TRBV7-9
TGTGCCAGCAGCTTAGCTTCTATTACCTACGAGCAGTACTTC	CASSLASITYEQYF	NA	TRBJ2-7	few	TRBV7-2
TGTGCCAGCAGTGCTTTGGTGGCGGGTATCGATGAGCAGTACTTC	CASSALVAGIDEQYF	NA	TRBJ2-4	NA	TRBV6-4
TGTGCCGCGGGCCAGGTACCCTACTACAATGAGCAGTTCTTC	CAAGQVPYYNEQFF	NA	TRBJ2-1	NA	TRBV30
TGCGCCAGCAGCCCCCTTACCGGACAGACTTCACCCCTCCACTTT	CASSPLTGQTSPLHF	NA	TRBJ1-6	NA	TRBV4-1
TGTGCCAGCAGCCCGACAGGGGGCTATGAGAACACTGAAGCTTTCTTT	CASSPTGGYENTEAFF	TRBD1	TRBJ1-1	NA	TRBV7-8
TGCAGCGTCGGGGGACTATCCAAAAACATTCAGTACTTC	CSVGGLSKNIQYF	TRBD2	TRBJ2-4	NA	TRBV29-1
TGTGCCAGCAGTTTCGCCTGGACAGGGGGGGCTAACTATGGCTACACCTTC	CASSFAWTGGANYGYTF	TRBD1	TRBJ1-2	NA	TRBV12-3/TRBV12-4
TGTGCCAGCAGCTTAGAGTCTTACAATGAGCGGTTCTTC	CASSLESYNERFF	NA	TRBJ2-1	NA	TRBV7-9
TGTGCCAGCAGTGAGGACAGGAGAAAATACAATGAGCAGTTCTTC	CASSEDRRKYNEQFF	TRBD1	TRBJ2-1	NA	TRBV6-5
TGTGCCAGCAGCCAAACAGGGGGATCGGGTTATGGCTACACCTTC	CASSQTGGSGYGYTF	TRBD1	TRBJ1-2	NA	TRBV7-8
TGTGCTAGTGGTTTGGCTAGCGCAGATACGCAGTATTTT	CASGLASADTQYF	NA	TRBJ2-3	NA	TRBV12-5
TGCGCCAGCAGCCAAAGCGGACTTTGGGGTTCCTACAATGAGCAGTTCTTC	CASSQSGLWGSYNEQFF	NA	TRBJ2-1	few	TRBV4-3
TGTGCCAGCAGCCCGACTAGCGGGAAATACAATGAGCAGTTCTTC	CASSPTSGKYNEQFF	TRBD2	TRBJ2-1	NA	TRBV7-2
TGTGCCATCCGGCGTCCCCACGAGCAGTACTTC	CAIRRPHEQYF	NA	TRBJ2-7	few	TRBV10-3
TGTGCCAGCAGCGGACAGAAGAACACTGAAGCTTTCTTT	CASSGQKNTEAFF	NA	TRBJ1-1	NA	TRBV2
TGTGCCAGCAGCGTAGAGCAGGGGACCACATACGGCTACACCTTC	CASSVEQGTTYGYTF	NA	TRBJ1-2	few	TRBV9
TGTGCCAGCAGCGTAGATGGGACAGGCGAGCAGTACTTC	CASSVDGTGEQYF	TRBD1	TRBJ2-7	NA	TRBV7-9
TGTGCCAGCAGTCCCATACAGGAACCCTACGAGCAGTACTTC	CASSPIQEPYEQYF	NA	TRBJ2-7	NA	TRBV7-9
TGTGCCAGCGATTTTTCCGATAAGAACTATGGCTACACCTTC	CASDFSDKNYGYTF	NA	TRBJ1-2	NA	TRBV6-2/TRBV6-3
TGTGCCAGCAGTTTTTTGGACGGAGTCTATGGCTACACCTTC	CASSFLDGVYGYTF	NA	TRBJ1-2	NA	TRBV6-2/TRBV6-3
TGCAGTGTTGGTCGAGGGGGCAGTCAGCCCCAGCATTTT	CSVGRGGSQPQHF	TRBD1	TRBJ1-5	NA	TRBV20-1